This entry lists 7 T cell receptor beta chains sequenced from one sample in a study of OX40 agonist ivuxolimab in advanced cancers. Produced via immunoSEQ multiplex PCR; TCRdb's table is partial and in-frame only. This sample has 70,000 or so clones, with roughly 85% found just once. Source: CD4+ or CD8+ T cells sorted from blood, taken in a trial of the OX40 agonist ivuxolimab. The receptors stem from an adult with an advanced solid tumor such as melanoma, head and neck, liver or kidney cancer.

The gene calls are TRBV5-1 and TRBJ1-5; tentatively, D is TRBD1 (6 bases). The CDR3 runs 15 residues. Deletions cut 6 bases from V and 0 bases from J, with 13 bases between. CDR1 is SGHRS, CDR2 YFSETQ, per germline. The CDR3 sequence is CASTLTGDSNQPQHF. In nucleotides, the CDR3 is TGCGCCAGCACCCTGACAGGTGATAGCAATCAGCCCCAGCATTTT.

This rearrangement joins TRBV15 to TRBJ1-3, with 7 bases lining up with TRBD1. The CDR3 totals 15 residues. The junction had 0 bases not matched to a gene; V was cut back by 1 base and J by 0 bases. CDR1 and CDR2 from the germline V gene are LNHNV and YYDKDF (reference sequence). The CDR3 is CATSRAGGSGNTIYF. CDR3 DNA sequence: TGTGCCACCAGCAGAGCAGGGGGCTCTGGAAACACCATATATTTT.

In its sample, this clone was seen once. The CDR3 DNA sequence: TGCGCCAGCAGTGAGTCGAGAATTCTCACAGATACGCAGTATTTT. As protein: CASSESRILTDTQYF. This sequence joins TRBV10-1 and TRBJ2-3, with D uncertain. In germline, CDR1 is WNHNN, CDR2 SYGVQD (reference sequence). Trimming pared 0 bases from V and 2 bases from J, leaving 9 bases between. The CDR3 totals 15 residues.

The V and J genes are TRBV6-4 and TRBJ1-1, with D maybe TRBD1 (5 bases). CDR1 and CDR2 from the germline V gene are MRHNA and SNTAGT. This CDR3 has 14 residues. Trimming took off 6 bases at V and 0 bases at J, with 11 bases between the two ends. The CDR3 reads CASRAGLLNTEAFF. The DNA of the CDR3 is TGTGCCAGCAGGGCGGGACTTCTGAACACTGAAGCTTTCTTT.

The chain combines TRBV5-8 with TRBJ2-1, with D possibly TRBD1 on 6 matching bases. The CDR3 consists of 12 residues. CDR1 and CDR2 from the germline V gene are SGHTS and YDEGEE. V was trimmed by 4 bases and J by 7 bases, leaving 9 bases between them. The CDR3 sequence is CASSPTGNEQFF. CDR3 sequence (DNA): TGTGCCAGCAGCCCGACAGGTAATGAGCAGTTCTTC.

The chain combines TRBV5-5 with TRBJ1-5; TRBD1 is a possible D gene (5 bases). From germline, CDR1 is SGHKS and CDR2 YYEKEE (reference sequence). The CDR3 totals 16 residues. V was clipped by 4 bases and J by 3 bases, with 17 bases between them. CDR3 coding DNA: TGTGCCAGCAGCCCCCGGGGCACTGTTCCCAATCAGCCCCAGCATTTT. Its translation is CASSPRGTVPNQPQHF.

V and J are TRBV19 and TRBJ1-5; D gene ambiguous. The V gene lost 3 bases and the J gene lost 4 bases, with 16 bases spanning the gap. The CDR3 is 16 residues long. CDR1 and CDR2 (germline): LNHDA, SQIVND (reference sequence). CDR3 nucleotide sequence: TGTGCCAGTAGTATTCATGGCGGGGTTATAAATCAGCCCCAGCATTTT. Amino acids: CASSIHGGVINQPQHF.